This T cell receptor (beta chain) is drawn from a study of T cells in Graves' hyperthyroidism and ophthalmopathy. General study results and limits: Most thyroid clonotypes with frequency above 0.001 were detected in blood.

Turning to this clonotype: Its target is unknown.

Trimming cost V 0 bases and J 12 bases, with 18 bases left between them. The CDR3 extends over 15 amino acids. Germline assignment: CDR1 SGHTS and CDR2 YDEGEE. TCR beta CDR3 regions were amplified from RNA transcripts. During a first-round RT-PCR of the TCR CDR3, the HTBI primer set was used. In TCRdb, the multiplex PCR reads were re-called with MiXCR into one record per CDR3 protein. The data contain under 450,000 distinct CDR3 sequences, approximately 15% of them singletons. The genes are TRBV5-8 and TRBJ1-4, with D maybe TRBD1 (5 bases). This clonotype was sampled from a woman under 30 with Graves' hyperthyroidism. The sequencing sample was made of blood. The CDR3 loop is CASSLVGTASRQLFF. Here the CDR3 DNA reads TGTGCCAGCAGCTTGGTAGGGACGGCGTCCCGGCAACTGTTTTTT.